The next 14 T cell receptor beta chains were all read from a single sample in a study of CDR3 diversity in severe acne. MiXCR, run by TCRdb on the PCR reads, gives a single entry per CDR3 protein. This table has more than 85,000 distinct CDR3 sequences, about half appearing once. Sequenced sample: blood. The source is a male donor with severe acne vulgaris.

There are many counts of this clonotype. This sequence joins TRBV29-1 and TRBJ2-3; 11 nucleotides line up with TRBD2. The CDR3 covers 18 residues. Unmatched junction bases numbered 13, after V lost 4 bases and J lost 1 base. Germline V CDR1 and CDR2: SQVTM, ANQGSEA. The CDR3 region has the DNA TGCAGCGTTGCCTTAGCGGGAGGGCAATTCGGACGCACAGATACGCAGTATTTT. It codes for CSVALAGGQFGRTDTQYF.

This clonotype was recorded at least ten times. The chain links TRBV6-1 to TRBJ1-5; possibly TRBD1 for D (6 bases). CDR3 length: 14 amino acids. Germline V gene sequence: CDR1 MNHNS, CDR2 SASEGT. Trimming shortened V by 2 bases and J by 6 bases, and 11 bases separated the two germline ends. The DNA for the CDR3 is TGTGCCAGCAGTGAAACAGGGCCCCCTCAGCCCCAGCATTTT. Residues: CASSETGPPQPQHF.

V gene TRBV4-1 combines with J gene TRBJ2-5; D is possibly TRBD1 (6 bases). The CDR3 spans 13 residues. The V and J ends lost 6 bases and 5 bases respectively, with 13 bases between them. Germline V gene sequence: CDR1 MGHRA, CDR2 YSYEKL. The CDR3 loop reads CASSRTEGETQYF. CDR3 in DNA: TGCGCCAGCAGTCGGACAGAAGGGGAGACCCAGTACTTC.

This clonotype is labeled medium-sized. The rearrangement links TRBV12-3 or TRBV12-4 to TRBJ2-7, with D unclear. V lost 5 bases to trimming and J lost 3 bases, with 14 bases between them. This CDR3 is built from 14 residues. Here the CDR3 reads CASSPSSALYEQYF. CDR3 sequence (DNA): TGTGCCAGCAGTCCAAGTAGTGCCCTCTACGAGCAGTACTTC.

This clonotype was counted a few times. The chain has TRBV6-2 or TRBV6-3 and TRBJ2-7; no firm D call. The CDR3 extends over 11 amino acids. Germline V gene sequence: CDR1 MNHEY, CDR2 SVGEGT. V dropped 6 bases and J dropped 3 bases, with 6 bases sitting between them. CDR3 in amino acids: CASRDNYEQYF. In DNA form, the CDR3 reads TGTGCCAGCAGGGATAACTACGAGCAGTACTTC.

V usage is TRBV6-1 and J usage is TRBJ1-1; maybe TRBD1 (5 bases). From germline, CDR1 is MNHNS and CDR2 SASEGT. Trimming shortened V by 3 bases and J by 4 bases, and 15 bases separated the two germline ends. This CDR3 has 15 residues. CDR3 nucleotides: TGTGCCAGCAGTGACCTCGGGCCCAGGGCCACTGAAGCTTTCTTT. Translation gives CASSDLGPRATEAFF.

This clonotype was detected a few times. The chain carries TRBV7-9 and TRBJ2-2; no clear D gene. The CDR3 is 13 residues long. Trimming stripped 1 base from V and 5 bases from J, with 5 bases between. Germline V gene data show CDR1 as SEHNR and CDR2 as FQNEAQ (reference sequence). CDR3 loop: CASSLGATGELFF. For the CDR3, the DNA is TGTGCCAGCAGCTTAGGAGCAACCGGGGAGCTGTTTTTT.

The V call is TRBV5-5, the J call TRBJ1-2; D is uncertain. Germline-derived CDR1 and CDR2 are SGHKS and YYEKEE (reference sequence). Trimming removed 6 bases from V and 4 bases from J, with 19 bases in between. The CDR3 has 15 residues. The CDR3 DNA reads as TGTGCCAGCACCCTCGCCCCCGACCGTCCCTATGGCTACACCTTC. Residues: CASTLAPDRPYGYTF.

The V call is TRBV6-5, the J call TRBJ2-7; D gene ambiguous. This CDR3 has 15 residues. V lost 0 bases, J lost 3 bases, and 12 bases lay in between. CDR1 MNHEY and CDR2 SVGAGI come from the germline V gene. The CDR3 loop is CASSYSGQPIYEQYF. In DNA, the CDR3 is TGTGCCAGCAGTTACTCGGGCCAGCCGATCTACGAGCAGTACTTC.

This clonotype appeared once. The V and J genes are TRBV10-1 and TRBJ2-7; 9 nucleotides agree with TRBD1. Germline V CDR1 and CDR2: WNHNN, SYGVQD (reference sequence). The CDR3 extends over 14 amino acids. V trimming: 6 bases; J trimming: 5 bases; junction bases outside the gene matches: 8. The DNA for the CDR3 is TGCGCCAGCAGCTCACAGGGGGCTGGGGACGAGCAGTACTTC. Protein product: CASSSQGAGDEQYF.

The J gene is TRBJ1-1, the V gene TRBV2; D remains ambiguous. Germline CDR1 SNHLY, CDR2 FYNNEI. The CDR3 totals 12 residues. Deletions cut 6 bases from V and 6 bases from J, with 11 bases between. DNA for the CDR3: TGTGCCAGCAGGGTCGGCTTCTCTGAAGCTTTCTTT. Its translation: CASRVGFSEAFF.

This clonotype is a singleton in its sample. The chain has TRBV20-1 and TRBJ2-7, with 8 bases that match TRBD2. This CDR3 contains 13 residues. Unmatched junction bases numbered 6, after V lost 6 bases and J lost 2 bases. Germline V gives CDR1 DFQATT, CDR2 SNEGSKA (reference sequence). CDR3 bases: TGCAGTGCCGTGGTGACTAGCGCCTACGAGCAGTACTTC. Amino acids: CSAVVTSAYEQYF.

This clonotype was recorded many times. The rearrangement joins TRBV7-6 to TRBJ2-3; D not resolved. Per the germline V gene, CDR1 is SGHVS and CDR2 is FNYEAQ. The CDR3 runs 15 residues. V dropped 5 bases and J dropped 3 bases, with 15 bases sitting between them. In nucleotides, the CDR3 is TGTGCCAGCAGCCCCACACCTAGTTGGACAGATACGCAGTATTTT. The encoded protein is CASSPTPSWTDTQYF.

This clonotype has at least ten counts. The chain uses TRBV10-3 and TRBJ1-2, with D perhaps matching TRBD1 (5 bases). Trimming left V 5 bases short and J 3 bases short, with 16 bases between. The germline gives CDR1 ENHRY, CDR2 SYGVKD. This CDR3 is built from 15 residues. Here the CDR3 reads CAISWGPGLDYGYTF. CDR3 bases: TGTGCCATCAGTTGGGGCCCAGGGCTTGACTATGGCTACACCTTC.